Each of the 10 T cell receptor beta chains below was sequenced from the same sample in a study of blood T cell repertoires in COVID-19. Assay: immunoSEQ multiplex PCR; the TCRdb copy retains only in-frame clones and omits some. The sample records over 150,000 clones, 80% to 90% being singletons. Sequenced: peripheral blood. The receptor source for this set is a woman in her 70s who had recovered from COVID-19.

This clone occurred many times. The chain joins TRBV18 to TRBJ2-7; 10 bases agree with TRBD2. CDR3 size: 13 residues. Germline V gene sequence: CDR1 KGHSH, CDR2 LQKENI. J was trimmed by 3 bases and V by 6 bases; bases with no gene match: 2. The CDR3 sequence: CASSRTSGYEQYF. CDR3 bases: TGTGCCAGCTCCCGGACTAGCGGCTACGAGCAGTACTTC.

The chain uses TRBV19 and TRBJ2-7, with D possibly being TRBD1 (5 bases). Germline V gene data show CDR1 as LNHDA and CDR2 as SQIVND (reference sequence). V lost 9 bases and J 6 bases, leaving 15 bases between the germline ends. The CDR3 is 12 residues long. For the CDR3, the DNA is TGTGCCAGCCAAGCCCGAAGGGGCGAGCAGTACTTC. Protein: CASQARRGEQYF.

The J gene is TRBJ1-6, the V gene TRBV27; D ambiguous. Between the trimmed V and J ends, which lost 7 bases and 11 bases, there was a span of 27 bases. CDR3 size: 17 residues. Germline V gene sequence: CDR1 MNHEY, CDR2 SMNVEV (reference sequence). CDR3 DNA sequence: TGTGCCAGCAAGCAACCCCCAGAGACGGGATATTTGGCACCCCTCCACTTT. Its translation is CASKQPPETGYLAPLHF.

J is TRBJ2-7 and V is TRBV6-5; 8 nucleotides agree with TRBD1. The CDR3 extends over 12 amino acids. V lost 5 bases, J lost 7 bases, and 4 bases stayed unmatched. Germline V gene data show CDR1 as MNHEY and CDR2 as SVGAGI. CDR3 region: CASSRTGREQYF. The DNA for the CDR3 is TGTGCCAGCAGTCGGACAGGGCGAGAGCAGTACTTC.

V is TRBV20-1 and J is TRBJ2-3; D possibly corresponds to TRBD2 (6 bases). Trimming took 3 bases from V and 8 from J, leaving 15 bases between them. Germline CDR1 is DFQATT and CDR2 is SNEGSKA (reference sequence). This CDR3 has 13 amino acids. CDR3 loop: CSASRELEGTQYF. The DNA for the CDR3 is TGCAGTGCTAGTCGCGAGCTGGAGGGTACGCAGTATTTT.

CDR3 sequence (DNA): TGTGCCAGCAGCCAGCATCCCCCCAGGGGATTGGAAGCTTTCTTT. Translating it yields CASSQHPPRGLEAFF. This chain uses TRBV6-5 with TRBJ1-1, with a weak D call TRBD1 (6 bases). V lost 6 bases, J lost 8 bases, and 22 bases lay in between. The CDR3 extends over 15 amino acids. Germline V lookup: CDR1 MNHEY, CDR2 SVGAGI.

The V gene is TRBV12-3 or TRBV12-4, the J gene TRBJ2-1; maybe TRBD1 (6 bases). V was clipped by 5 bases and J by 4 bases, with 9 bases between them. The CDR3 is 13 amino acids. CDR3 bases: TGTGCCAGCAGTACGCAGGGGTACAATGAGCAGTTCTTC. This translates into CASSTQGYNEQFF.

This chain uses TRBV19 with TRBJ1-2; tentative D call: TRBD1 (5 bases). There are 12 residues in the CDR3. With 5 bases removed from V and 8 bases from J, the gap between germline ends came to 12 bases. From germline, CDR1 is LNHDA and CDR2 SQIVND (reference sequence). The CDR3 reads CASSGRVLGYTF. The DNA of the CDR3 is TGTGCCAGTAGTGGCAGGGTGTTAGGCTACACCTTC. Full variable domain (rest looked up from reference TRBV19 and TRBJ1-2): DGGITQSPKYLFRKEGQNVTLSCEQNLNHDAMYWYRQDPGQGLRLIYYSQIVNDFQKGDIAEGYSVSREKKESFPLTVTSAQKNPTAFYLCASSGRVLGYTFGSGTRLTVV.

The chain employs TRBV27 and TRBJ2-7; 7 nucleotides align to TRBD1. Germline V CDR1 and CDR2: MNHEY, SMNVEV (reference sequence). After removal of 9 bases from V and 0 bases from J, the junction contained 5 bases not matched to a gene. This CDR3 region has 13 residues. CDR3 amino acids: CASARQGSYEQYF. The DNA for the CDR3 is TGTGCCAGTGCAAGACAGGGCTCCTACGAGCAGTACTTC.

This clone was detected only a few times. The chain has TRBV27 and TRBJ2-3; tentative D call: TRBD2 (6 bases). The V gene lost 2 bases and the J gene lost 5 bases, with 8 bases spanning the gap. This CDR3 spans 13 amino acids. Germline loops: CDR1 MNHEY, CDR2 SMNVEV (reference sequence). The CDR3 DNA follows: TGTGCCAGCAGTTTAGTCGGGGGAGATACGCAGTATTTT. This gives the protein CASSLVGGDTQYF.